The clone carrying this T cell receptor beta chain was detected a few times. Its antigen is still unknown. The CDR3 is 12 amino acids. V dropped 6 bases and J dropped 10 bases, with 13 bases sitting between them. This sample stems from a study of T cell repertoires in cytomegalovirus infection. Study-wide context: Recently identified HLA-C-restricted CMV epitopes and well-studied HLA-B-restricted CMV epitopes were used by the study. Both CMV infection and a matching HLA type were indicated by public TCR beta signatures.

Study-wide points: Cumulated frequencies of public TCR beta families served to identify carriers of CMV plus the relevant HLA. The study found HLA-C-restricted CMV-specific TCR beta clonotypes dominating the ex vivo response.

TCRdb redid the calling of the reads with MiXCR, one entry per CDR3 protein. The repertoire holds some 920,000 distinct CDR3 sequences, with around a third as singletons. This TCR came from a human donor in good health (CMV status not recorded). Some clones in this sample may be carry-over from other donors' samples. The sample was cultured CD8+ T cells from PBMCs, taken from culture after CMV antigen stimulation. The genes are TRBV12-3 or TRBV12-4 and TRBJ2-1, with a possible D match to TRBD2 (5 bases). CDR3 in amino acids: CASRGELSEQFF. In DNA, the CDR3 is TGTGCCAGCAGGGGAGAGCTCAGCGAGCAGTTCTTC.